Presented here are 17 T cell receptor beta chains from one specimen sequenced in a study of early T cells in non-severe SARS-CoV-2 infection. TCRdb analysed the 5' RACE reads with MiXCR anew, one entry per CDR3 protein. The repertoire includes around 27,000 distinct CDR3 sequences, about 5.3% of them detected once, and almost 25% sits in the top ten. Sequenced sample: whole blood. These receptors were obtained from an adult who was a healthcare worker with PCR-confirmed SARS-CoV-2 infection or an uninfected control (not recorded which).

In this sample, this clonotype turned up many times. V gene TRBV7-9 combines with J gene TRBJ1-5, with TRBD1 identical over 7 bases. CDR1 is SEHNR and CDR2 is FQNEAQ in the germline V gene (reference sequence). The CDR3 has 14 residues. Losses at the gene ends were 1 base for V and 6 bases for J; bases not matched to a gene: 3. CDR3 in amino acids: CASSLEGQFQPQHF. The CDR3 nucleotides are TGTGCCAGCAGCTTAGAGGGACAGTTTCAGCCCCAGCATTTT.

This clonotype occurred many times. V and J are TRBV28 and TRBJ2-7; no clear D. The V gene's germline CDR1 is MDHEN and CDR2 SYDVKM. The CDR3 is 13 amino acids. V gave up 2 bases and J gave up 0 bases, with 5 bases separating them. CDR3 residues: CASSLGHSYEQYF. CDR3 coding DNA: TGTGCCAGCAGTTTAGGGCACTCCTACGAGCAGTACTTC. Based on the CDR3 plus reference TRBV28 and TRBJ2-7, the full variable domain is DVKVTQSSRYLVKRTGEKVFLECVQDMDHENMFWYRQDPGLGLRLIYFSYDVKMKEKGDIPEGYSVSREKKERFSLILESASTNQTSMYLCASSLGHSYEQYFGPGTRLTVT.

Many counts were recorded for this clonotype. The CDR3 DNA reads TGTGCCAGCAGCTCCGGGACATACTTCCAAGAGACCCAGTACTTC. Its translation is CASSSGTYFQETQYF. The genes are TRBV7-2 and TRBJ2-5, with D tentatively TRBD1 (6 bases). The germline CDR1 and CDR2 sequences are SGHTA and FQGNSA. V gave up 4 bases and J gave up 1 base, with 13 bases separating them. The CDR3 sequence is 15 residues long.

This clonotype was seen repeatedly, ten times or more. The chain couples TRBV7-8 to TRBJ2-1; 11 bases match TRBD2. From germline, CDR1 is SGHVS and CDR2 FQNEAQ. The ends lost 2 bases at V and 4 bases at J; junction bases unmatched: 4. CDR3 length equals 16 residues. CDR3 DNA sequence: TGTGCCAGCAGCTTAAGGACTAGCGGGCGTTACAATGAGCAGTTCTTC. Protein sequence: CASSLRTSGRYNEQFF.

The rearrangement joins TRBV7-8 to TRBJ1-3; maybe TRBD1 (6 bases). Trimming took 6 bases from V and 4 from J, leaving 16 bases between them. The CDR3 length is 15 residues. Germline lookup yields CDR1 SGHVS and CDR2 FQNEAQ. The CDR3 DNA is TGTGCCAGCAGTCTAACCAGGGGCAGAGGAAACACCATATATTTT. As protein: CASSLTRGRGNTIYF.

This clonotype was seen a few times. The chain uses TRBV5-5 and TRBJ2-7; 8 positions agree with TRBD1. This CDR3 has 19 amino acids. The trim removed 1 base at V and 0 bases at J, leaving 15 bases unmatched. Germline values: CDR1 SGHKS, CDR2 YYEKEE (reference sequence). The CDR3 loop is CASSLTGRQGKSGSYEQYF. The CDR3 bases are TGTGCCAGCAGCTTGACCGGACGACAGGGGAAATCAGGCTCCTACGAGCAGTACTTC. Based on the CDR3 plus reference TRBV5-5 and TRBJ2-7, the full variable domain is DAGVTQSPTHLIKTRGQQVTLRCSPISGHKSVSWYQQVLGQGPQFIFQYYEKEERGRGNFPDRFSARQFPNYSSELNVNALLLGDSALYLCASSLTGRQGKSGSYEQYFGPGTRLTVT.

This clonotype has just a few counts. J is TRBJ2-3 and V is TRBV19; TRBD1 matches 10 bases. The junction had 4 bases not matched to a gene; V was cut back by 0 bases and J by 1 base. Germline values: CDR1 LNHDA, CDR2 SQIVND (reference sequence). The CDR3 contains 17 residues. The CDR3 spells CASSIDGQGDGTDTQYF. Here the CDR3 DNA reads TGTGCCAGTAGTATAGATGGACAGGGGGATGGCACAGATACGCAGTATTTT.

J is TRBJ1-1 and V is TRBV28; D is ambiguous. Germline lookup yields CDR1 MDHEN and CDR2 SYDVKM. The CDR3 totals 13 residues. V lost 2 bases, J lost 1 base, and 5 bases lay in between. The CDR3 region has the DNA TGTGCCAGCAGTTTAGCCAGGAACACTGAAGCTTTCTTT. It specifies CASSLARNTEAFF.

This clonotype was recorded at least ten times. The V gene is TRBV18, the J gene TRBJ2-7; D remains ambiguous. V was pared by 2 bases and J by 0 bases, with 8 bases between. Germline V gene lookup returns CDR1 KGHSH and CDR2 LQKENI. The CDR3 sequence is 14 residues long. CDR3 DNA: TGTGCCAGCTCACCAAGGTCTGACTCCTACGAGCAGTACTTC. Protein product: CASSPRSDSYEQYF.

This clonotype was seen at least ten times. The J gene is TRBJ1-2, the V gene TRBV20-1, with D possibly TRBD1 on 5 matching bases. Germline V gives CDR1 DFQATT, CDR2 SNEGSKA (reference sequence). Trimming stripped 2 bases from V and 5 bases from J, with 24 bases between. CDR3 size: 17 residues. CDR3 protein: CSARTPSGTGGSYGYTF. In nucleotides, the CDR3 is TGCAGTGCTAGAACCCCATCCGGGACGGGGGGTTCTTATGGCTACACCTTC.

This clonotype was detected ten times or more. The chain links TRBV9 to TRBJ1-5; 8 bases map to TRBD1. The CDR3 extends over 15 amino acids. Losses at the gene ends were 4 bases for V and 2 bases for J; bases not matched to a gene: 5. CDR1 is SGDLS, CDR2 YYNGEE, per germline. CDR3 in amino acids: CASSIGQGRNQPQHF. DNA of the CDR3: TGTGCCAGCAGCATCGGACAGGGCCGCAATCAGCCCCAGCATTTT. Looking up the rest from reference TRBV9 and TRBJ1-5 gives the full variable domain: DSGVTQTPKHLITATGQRVTLRCSPRSGDLSVYWYQQSLDQGLQFLIQYYNGEERAKGNILERFSAQQFPDLHSELNLSSLELGDSALYFCASSIGQGRNQPQHFGDGTRLSIL.

This clonotype has only a few counts. The chain combines TRBV6-6 with TRBJ1-1; tentatively, D is TRBD1 (5 bases). The CDR3 length is 11 residues. V shed 7 bases and J shed 5 bases, with 8 bases lying between them. CDR1 is MNHNY, CDR2 SVGAGI, per germline (reference sequence). This chain's CDR3 is CASKGTTEAFF. CDR3 DNA sequence: TGTGCCAGCAAAGGGACTACTGAAGCTTTCTTT.

This clonotype was seen ten or more times. The chain couples TRBV20-1 to TRBJ1-2; TRBD1 matches 10 bases. CDR3 size: 12 residues. Losses at the gene ends were 3 bases for V and 6 bases for J; bases not matched to a gene: 1. Per germline, CDR1 DFQATT and CDR2 SNEGSKA (reference sequence). CDR3 residues: CSARTGGNGYTF. DNA for the CDR3: TGCAGTGCTAGGACAGGGGGCAATGGCTACACCTTC.

This clonotype showed up many times. The V call is TRBV9, the J call TRBJ2-1, with 8 bases lining up with TRBD2. The CDR3 contains 15 residues. The germline V gene has CDR1 SGDLS and CDR2 YYNGEE. With 0 bases clipped from V and 5 bases from J, the junction kept 4 bases outside the gene matches. The CDR3 coding sequence is TGTGCCAGCAGCGTAGCTACTAGCGGCCACAATGAGCAGTTCTTC. Protein sequence: CASSVATSGHNEQFF.

This clonotype was recorded many times. V gene TRBV18 combines with J gene TRBJ1-6, with D unresolved. Between the trimmed V and J ends, which lost 3 bases and 8 bases, there was a span of 11 bases. The CDR3 runs 14 residues. Germline CDR1 is KGHSH and CDR2 is LQKENI. The CDR3 protein is CASSPRTADSPLHF. The CDR3 bases are TGTGCCAGCTCACCGCGGACTGCGGATTCACCCCTCCACTTT.

The V gene is TRBV19, the J gene TRBJ2-5; 15 nucleotides align to TRBD2. Germline assignment: CDR1 LNHDA and CDR2 SQIVND (reference sequence). J lost 2 bases, V lost 2 bases, and 3 bases had no gene match. The CDR3 length is 17 residues. The CDR3 protein is CASSIWGLAGGQETQYF. The CDR3 DNA reads TGTGCCAGTAGTATATGGGGACTAGCGGGGGGACAAGAGACCCAGTACTTC.

This clonotype was seen ten or more times. The chain couples TRBV20-1 to TRBJ1-1; D is ambiguous. The germline gives CDR1 DFQATT, CDR2 SNEGSKA (reference sequence). This CDR3 is 13 amino acids long. V was pared by 3 bases and J by 3 bases, with 11 bases between. The CDR3 DNA is TGCAGTGCTAGGGCCTTTAGGGACACTGAAGCTTTCTTT. Its translation: CSARAFRDTEAFF.